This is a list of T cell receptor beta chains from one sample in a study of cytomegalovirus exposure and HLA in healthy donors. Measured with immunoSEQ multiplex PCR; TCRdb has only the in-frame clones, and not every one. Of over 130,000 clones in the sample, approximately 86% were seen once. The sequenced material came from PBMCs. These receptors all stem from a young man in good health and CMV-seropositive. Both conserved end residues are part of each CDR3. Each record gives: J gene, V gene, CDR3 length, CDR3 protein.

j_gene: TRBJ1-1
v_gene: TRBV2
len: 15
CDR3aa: CASSSDSLKGTEAFF

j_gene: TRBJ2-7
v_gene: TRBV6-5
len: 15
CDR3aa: CASSNGRPSSYEQYF

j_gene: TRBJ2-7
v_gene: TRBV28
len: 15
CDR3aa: CASKRSGSSVYEQYF

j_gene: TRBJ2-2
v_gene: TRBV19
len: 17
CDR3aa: CASSHSGRTLGTGELFF

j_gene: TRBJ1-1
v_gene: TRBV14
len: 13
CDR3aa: CASSQDPNTEAFF

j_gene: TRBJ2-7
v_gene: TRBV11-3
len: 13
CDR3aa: CASSSTGISEQYF

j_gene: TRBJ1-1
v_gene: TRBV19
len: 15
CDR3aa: CASSIVEGRGAEAFF

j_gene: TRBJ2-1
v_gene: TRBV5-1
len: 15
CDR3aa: CASSLVGLGDNEQFF

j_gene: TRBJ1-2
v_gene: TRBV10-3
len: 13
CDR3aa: CAISGDTNYGYTF

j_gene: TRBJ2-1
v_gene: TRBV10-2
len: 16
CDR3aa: CASRNLLAGGPNEQFF

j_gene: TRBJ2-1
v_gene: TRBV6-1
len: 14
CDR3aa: CASTLQGAYNEQFF